This TCR beta chain was captured in a study of blood T cell repertoires in COVID-19. On the study more broadly: Sites in the United States, Italy and Spain provided acute and convalescent COVID-19 samples. Nucleic acid was either cDNA or gDNA, and it came from T cells, B-cell-depleted T cells, or PBMCs.

This clone showed up many times. Authors' methods: By means of reference gene primer amplification, nucleated cell counts were estimated. Clones were read by immunoSEQ multiplex PCR, and TCRdb kept only the in-frame ones, dropping some. D and trimming come from the DNA, and the V and J calls and clone size come from that table. The table has about 240,000 clones, around four fifths seen once; the top ten hold about 2%. The CDR3 totals 16 residues. This TCR came from a man aged 30 to 39 who had recovered from COVID-19. The rearrangement uses TRBV21-1 and TRBJ2-7; the D call TRBD1 from the table was never checked on the DNA. TRBV21-1 is noted as a pseudogene. The sequenced sample consisted of peripheral blood. DNA of the CDR3: TGTGCCAGCAGCAGGGTGACGGACAGAAAACCCCACGAGCAGTACGTC. It encodes CASSRVTDRKPHEQYV.